This T cell receptor beta chain is drawn from a study of blood T cell repertoires in COVID-19. In the case of this clone: One junction end disagrees with the germline gene, perhaps due to a read error.

Some clones are missing from TCRdb's copy, which holds only in-frame ones; the method was immunoSEQ multiplex PCR. The sample has some 97,000 clones; 90% are singletons. Germline V CDR1 and CDR2: LGHDT, YNNKEL (reference sequence). The length of the CDR3 is 17 residues. The sample consisted of peripheral blood. This clonotype originated in a man aged 60-69 years with acute or convalescent COVID-19. V gene TRBV3-1 (or the pseudogene TRBV3-2) combines with J gene TRBJ2-5; TRBD2 matches at 13 bases. This CDR3 is CASSQGRLAGGRDRQDF. In nucleotides, the CDR3 is TGTGCCAGCAGCCAAGGCCGACTAGCGGGGGGACGGGACCGACAGGACTTC.